This T cell receptor beta chain was captured by sequencing in a study of regulatory T cells in long-lasting Graves disease. In the study overall: Antithyroid drugs had been taken under 3 months by newly diagnosed Graves' patients.

Arm-PCR of CDR3 regions with iRepertoire HTBI primers generated TCR beta libraries. TCRdb used MiXCR to reprocess the multiplex PCR reads, holding one entry per CDR3 protein. The table records 200,000 to 250,000 distinct CDR3 sequences, around a fifth of them present only once. CDR3 length: 13 residues. V lost 1 base and J 6 bases, leaving 7 bases between the germline ends. Germline V gives CDR1 SGHRS, CDR2 YFSETQ. Regarding time point: newly diagnosed GD, antithyroid drugs for less than 3 months. Preparation of the TCR library used RNA extracted from PBMCs. The sample holds many counts of this clonotype. These sequences were also reported in another study, on T cells in Graves' hyperthyroidism and ophthalmopathy. That study reports: The study excluded patients with uncontrolled infection, other autoimmune disease, pregnancy or lactation.

The chain recombines TRBV5-1 with TRBJ2-2; D is unresolved. The sequenced sample was peripheral blood mononuclear cells (PBMCs), obtained at new diagnosis, from a patient treated with antithyroid drugs. This TCR was recovered from a woman aged 30 to 39 with Graves disease. The CDR3 here is CASSLRLAGELFF. The CDR3 bases are TGCGCCAGCAGCTTGCGGTTAGCCGGGGAGCTGTTTTTT.